This TCR beta chain originates from a study of blood T cell repertoires in COVID-19. About the study: Both acute and convalescent COVID-19 samples were obtained from the United States, Italy and Spain.

Produced via immunoSEQ multiplex PCR; TCRdb's table is partial and in-frame only. The table records 50,000 or so clones, roughly 84% of them present only once. This CDR3 has 14 amino acids. With V trimmed by 4 bases and J by 5 bases, 4 bases remained unmatched. The germline gives CDR1 MGHDK, CDR2 SYGVNS. Sequenced: peripheral blood. This receptor was obtained from a man between 50 and 59 years old with active COVID-19. The rearrangement uses TRBV25-1 and TRBJ2-5; 10 nucleotides line up with TRBD1. For the CDR3, the DNA is TGTGCCAGCAGTGGACAGGGGGCAGGTGAGACCCAGTACTTC. Amino acids: CASSGQGAGETQYF.